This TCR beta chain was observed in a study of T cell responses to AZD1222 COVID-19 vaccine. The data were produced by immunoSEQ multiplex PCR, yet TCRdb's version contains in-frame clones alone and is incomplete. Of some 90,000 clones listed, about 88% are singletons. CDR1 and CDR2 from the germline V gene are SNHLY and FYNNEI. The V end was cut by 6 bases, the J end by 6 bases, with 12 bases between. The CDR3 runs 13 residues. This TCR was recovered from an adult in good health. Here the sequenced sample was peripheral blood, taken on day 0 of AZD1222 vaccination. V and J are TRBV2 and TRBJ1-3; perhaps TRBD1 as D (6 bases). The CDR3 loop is CASRNREENTIYF. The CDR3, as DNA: TGTGCCAGCAGGAACAGGGAAGAAAACACCATATATTTT.